This passage covers 23 T cell receptor beta chains from one sample sequenced in a study of blood T cell repertoires in COVID-19. Some clones are missing from TCRdb's copy, which holds only in-frame ones; the method was immunoSEQ multiplex PCR. The profile covers 140,000 to 150,000 clones, with around four fifths appearing a single time and 6% taken by the ten largest. Sequencing was performed on PBMCs or T cells enriched from blood (not recorded which). The source is a woman between 50 and 59 years old who had recovered from COVID-19.

There are a few counts of this clone. V gene TRBV21-1 combines with J gene TRBJ2-1; TRBD1, as called in the table, went unchecked against the DNA. TRBV21-1 is a pseudogene locus. This CDR3 has 15 residues. CDR3 coding DNA: TGTGCCAGCGGGCTGTGGGACAGGGGGCACAATGAGCAGTTCTTC. Translating gives CASGLWDRGHNEQFF.

This chain uses TRBV7-8 with TRBJ1-2; D is uncertain. CDR1 and CDR2 (germline): SGHVS, FQNEAQ. The CDR3 extends over 16 amino acids. The V end lost 1 base, the J end lost 4 bases, and 16 bases lay between the germline ends. The chain's CDR3 is CASSLDGSGRPYGYTF. The CDR3 region has the DNA TGTGCCAGCAGCTTAGATGGCAGCGGCCGGCCCTATGGCTACACCTTC.

The count of this clone is one. The chain is built from TRBV5-5 and TRBJ1-1; 9 positions agree with TRBD1. Germline values: CDR1 SGHKS, CDR2 YYEKEE (reference sequence). The CDR3 consists of 14 residues. V shed 7 bases, J shed 1 base, and the junction held 5 bases outside the gene matches. The CDR3 loop is CASGWTGENTEAFF. The CDR3 nucleotides read TGTGCCAGCGGTTGGACAGGGGAGAACACTGAAGCTTTCTTT.

The chain employs TRBV6-5 and TRBJ2-7; 11 bases are a match to TRBD1. Germline lookup yields CDR1 MNHEY and CDR2 SVGAGI. Trimming cost V 8 bases and J 2 bases; bases outside gene matches: 5. The length of the CDR3 is 14 residues. The CDR3 nucleotides read TGTGCCAGCGAACCGGGACAGGGGGCCTACGAGCAGTACTTC. It specifies CASEPGQGAYEQYF.

The gene calls are TRBV7-9 and TRBJ2-7, with 8 bases identical to TRBD1. V shed 1 base and J 8 bases; nucleotides not matched to a gene: 10. The CDR3 covers 15 residues. The V gene's germline CDR1 is SEHNR and CDR2 FQNEAQ (reference sequence). The CDR3 DNA reads as TGTGCCAGCAGCTTAGGTCCAGGGGGCTTGGATAAGCAGTACGTC. Translating it yields CASSLGPGGLDKQYV.

The chain joins TRBV24-1 to TRBJ1-4; D gene unclear. CDR3 length: 13 residues. Germline V gene data show CDR1 as KGHDR and CDR2 as SFDVKD. V lost 2 bases and J lost 7, with 7 bases in between. CDR3 sequence: CATSDSVVEKLFF. The CDR3 nucleotides are TGTGCCACCAGTGATTCGGTGGTTGAAAAACTGTTTTTT.

This clone has only a few counts. V is TRBV5-1 and J is TRBJ1-3; D is perhaps TRBD1 (5 bases). Per the germline V gene, CDR1 is SGHRS and CDR2 is YFSETQ. This CDR3 has 16 residues. With 4 bases removed from V and 0 bases from J, the gap between germline ends came to 14 bases. Here the CDR3 reads CASSPARQSSGNTIYF. CDR3 nucleotide sequence: TGCGCCAGCAGCCCAGCACGACAGAGCTCTGGAAACACCATATATTTT.

This clone was recorded once. The chain recombines TRBV6-5 with TRBJ2-7, with D maybe TRBD1 (5 bases). Trimming pared 5 bases from V and 0 bases from J, leaving 11 bases between. Germline CDR1 and CDR2: MNHEY and SVGAGI. This CDR3 is 14 amino acids long. CDR3 region: CASSPDSYSYEQYV. DNA for the CDR3: TGTGCCAGCAGTCCCGACAGTTACTCCTACGAGCAGTACGTC.

This clone was seen only a few times. The rearrangement uses TRBV3-1 (or the pseudogene TRBV3-2) and TRBJ2-1; TRBD2 agrees at 8 bases. V lost 4 bases, J lost 0 bases, and 23 bases stayed unmatched. CDR1 and CDR2 (germline): LGHDT, YNNKEL (reference sequence). The length of the CDR3 is 22 residues. CDR3 amino acids: CASSPSRGAGTRESSSYNEQFF. As DNA, the CDR3 is TGTGCCAGCAGCCCCTCAAGAGGAGCCGGGACTAGGGAATCAAGCTCCTACAATGAGCAGTTCTTC.

The V and J genes are TRBV13 and TRBJ1-6; D ambiguous. Trimming removed 5 bases from V and 9 bases from J, with 14 bases in between. This CDR3 spans 14 amino acids. The germline V gene has CDR1 PRHDT and CDR2 FYEKMQ (reference sequence). The CDR3 DNA reads as TGTGCCAGCAGCCATGTCGGGGAAGGTTCACCCCTCCACTTT. Protein: CASSHVGEGSPLHF.

In its sample, this clone was seen a few times. The genes are TRBV7-2 and TRBJ1-6, with TRBD1 as a possible D gene (5 bases). V was trimmed by 5 bases and J by 7 bases, leaving 21 bases between them. CDR3 length: 17 residues. Germline V gene data show CDR1 as SGHTA and CDR2 as FQGNSA. In nucleotides, the CDR3 is TGTGCCAGCAGCCCAAAGGGAGGGGACTGGGAGAATTCACCCCTCCACTTT. This translates into CASSPKGGDWENSPLHF.

The count of this clone is one. This chain connects TRBV29-1 to TRBJ2-7; D may be TRBD2 (5 bases). CDR1 and CDR2 from the germline V gene are SQVTM and ANQGSEA. V shed 5 bases and J shed 3 bases, with 14 bases lying between them. The CDR3 covers 13 residues. CDR3 sequence reads: CSVKAVAGYEQYF. CDR3 bases: TGCAGCGTTAAGGCAGTCGCGGGCTACGAGCAGTACTTC.

The chain employs TRBV6-5 and TRBJ2-2; D is undetermined. CDR1 is MNHEY and CDR2 is SVGAGI in the germline V gene. The CDR3 totals 13 residues. The V and J ends lost 6 bases and 4 bases respectively, with 9 bases between them. CDR3 loop: CASRLRVTGELFF. The CDR3, as DNA: TGTGCCAGCAGACTTAGAGTCACCGGGGAGCTGTTTTTT.

The V gene is TRBV11-3, the J gene TRBJ2-5, with D unresolved. V was cut by 0 bases and J by 7 bases, with 9 bases left in between. Germline CDR1 and CDR2: SGHNT and YENEEA. The CDR3 loop spans 13 amino acids. CDR3 DNA: TGTGCCAGCAGCTTAGATCTGCCAGGGACCCAGTACTTC. Translated: CASSLDLPGTQYF.

V gene TRBV5-1 combines with J gene TRBJ2-3; D unresolved. Per germline, CDR1 SGHRS and CDR2 YFSETQ. CDR3 length: 14 amino acids. With 0 bases removed from V and 4 bases from J, the gap between germline ends came to 9 bases. The CDR3 sequence: CASSLELIPDTQYF. CDR3 sequence (DNA): TGCGCCAGCAGCTTGGAGCTAATCCCAGATACGCAGTATTTT.

The chain has TRBV7-2 and TRBJ1-3, with D possibly TRBD1 on 6 matching bases. The germline gives CDR1 SGHTA, CDR2 FQGNSA. Trimming took 1 base from V and 4 from J, leaving 14 bases between them. This CDR3 contains 16 residues. The CDR3 DNA reads TGTGCCAGCAGCTTAGAGGCAGGGGAGTTGGGAAACACCATATATTTT. Translating it yields CASSLEAGELGNTIYF.

In this sample, this clone turned up a few times. The genes are TRBV14 and TRBJ1-1, with D perhaps TRBD1 (5 bases). Germline V gene data show CDR1 as SGHDN and CDR2 as FVKESK. The CDR3 is 15 amino acids. The V and J ends lost 2 bases and 4 bases respectively, with 14 bases between them. CDR3 sequence (DNA): TGTGCCAGCAGCCAATGGGGGGGAAGAAGCACTGAAGCTTTCTTT. Translation gives CASSQWGGRSTEAFF.

This chain links TRBV14 with TRBJ1-1, with 9 bases aligning to TRBD1. The V gene's germline CDR1 is SGHDN and CDR2 FVKESK. The trim removed 4 bases at V and 1 base at J, leaving 4 bases unmatched. The CDR3 is 15 residues long. The CDR3 here is CASSRLGQGNTEAFF. The CDR3 coding sequence is TGTGCCAGCAGCCGATTGGGACAGGGGAACACTGAAGCTTTCTTT.

This clone turned up a few times. Other DNA sequences in the sample encode the same CDR3. J is TRBJ1-6 and V is TRBV18, with a weak D call TRBD1 (6 bases). Trimming left V 2 bases short and J 8 bases short, with 7 bases between. CDR1 KGHSH and CDR2 LQKENI come from the germline V gene. This CDR3 comprises 13 residues. The CDR3 spells CASSPGGDSPLHF. The CDR3 DNA reads TGTGCCAGCTCACCAGGGGGCGATTCACCCCTCCACTTT.

The chain couples TRBV5-4 to TRBJ2-1; 8 bases match TRBD1. The CDR3 is 15 amino acids. Germline V gene sequence: CDR1 SGHNT, CDR2 YYREEE (reference sequence). The ends lost 3 bases at V and 9 bases at J; junction bases unmatched: 11. CDR3 sequence (DNA): TGTGCCAGCAGCTCACAGAATACAGGGGGTACTGAGCAGTTCTTC. This sequence encodes CASSSQNTGGTEQFF.

V usage is TRBV30 and J usage is TRBJ1-1; 8 bases agree with TRBD1. Germline V gene lookup returns CDR1 GTSNPN and CDR2 SVGIG (reference sequence). The CDR3 is made up of 13 amino acids. After removal of 4 bases from V and 4 bases from J, the junction contained 5 bases not matched to a gene. DNA for the CDR3: TGTGCCTGGACGGGACAGGTGGGCACTGAAGCTTTCTTT. Its translation is CAWTGQVGTEAFF.

J is TRBJ2-5 and V is TRBV28, with D perhaps matching TRBD2 (5 bases). V was trimmed by 6 bases and J by 4 bases, leaving 12 bases between them. This CDR3 region has 13 residues. The germline CDR1 and CDR2 sequences are MDHEN and SYDVKM. CDR3 region: CASSVSVGETQYF. The CDR3 DNA sequence: TGTGCCAGCAGCGTTAGCGTCGGAGAGACCCAGTACTTC.

The chain carries TRBV7-8 and TRBJ1-3; D is uncertain. Germline-derived CDR1 and CDR2 are SGHVS and FQNEAQ. The CDR3 is 13 residues long. The V and J ends lost 5 bases and 2 bases respectively, with 7 bases between them. The CDR3, as DNA: TGTGCCAGCAGCGAGGCGCCTGGAAACACCATATATTTT. It translates to CASSEAPGNTIYF. Full variable domain (outside the CDR3, taken from reference TRBV7-8 and TRBJ1-3): GAGVSQSPRYKVAKRGQDVALRCDPISGHVSLFWYQQALGQGPEFLTYFQNEAQLDKSGLPSDRFFAERPEGSVSTLKIQRTQQEDSAVYLCASSEAPGNTIYFGEGSWLTVV.